These 10 T cell receptor beta chains were all obtained from the same sample, sequenced in a study of blood T cell repertoires in COVID-19. TCRdb's table, derived via immunoSEQ multiplex PCR, lists solely in-frame clones and lacks some. The repertoire includes about 240,000 clones, 87% of them detected once, and approximately 7.9% sits in the top ten. Sequences were obtained from peripheral blood. The receptors were sampled from a man aged 55 to 69 who had recovered from COVID-19.

This chain uses TRBV15 with TRBJ1-2; unclear D gene. CDR1 LNHNV and CDR2 YYDKDF come from the germline V gene (reference sequence). The CDR3 runs to 14 residues. Trimming shortened V by 5 bases and J by 8 bases, and 18 bases separated the two germline ends. The CDR3 spells CATSPRVGGEGYTF. The CDR3 bases are TGTGCCACCAGCCCCCGTGTGGGCGGGGAAGGCTACACCTTC.

This clone was observed once. The rearrangement joins TRBV19 to TRBJ2-7; 11 bases align to TRBD2. Germline CDR1 and CDR2: LNHDA and SQIVND (reference sequence). V was pared by 5 bases and J by 1 base, with 4 bases of the junction left unmatched. The CDR3 extends over 15 amino acids. In nucleotides, the CDR3 is TGTGCCAGTAGTTTGCTAGCGGGGGGTTCCTACGAGCAGTACTTC. Translating gives CASSLLAGGSYEQYF.

V and J are TRBV7-9 and TRBJ1-2; 7 bases are a match to TRBD1. V was pared by 3 bases and J by 1 base, with 2 bases of the junction left unmatched. The CDR3 totals 14 residues. Germline lookup yields CDR1 SEHNR and CDR2 FQNEAQ (reference sequence). Here the CDR3 reads CASSLGQNNYGYTF. CDR3 nucleotides: TGTGCCAGCAGCTTGGGACAGAATAACTATGGCTACACCTTC.

This chain links TRBV18 with TRBJ2-5, with a possible D match to TRBD2 (6 bases). V dropped 2 bases and J dropped 5 bases, with 12 bases sitting between them. There are 14 residues in the CDR3. Per germline, CDR1 KGHSH and CDR2 LQKENI. The CDR3: CASSPYQSGETQYF. The CDR3 bases are TGTGCCAGCTCACCATACCAAAGCGGGGAGACCCAGTACTTC.

This chain uses TRBV5-1 with TRBJ2-2; D perhaps matches TRBD1 (6 bases). The CDR3 extends over 15 amino acids. Germline V lookup: CDR1 SGHRS, CDR2 YFSETQ. The V gene lost 4 bases and the J gene lost 6 bases, with 16 bases spanning the gap. DNA of the CDR3: TGCGCCAGCAGCCCGGGACATGATGCCCCCGGGGAGCTGTTTTTT. Amino acid sequence: CASSPGHDAPGELFF.

The rearrangement uses TRBV24-1 and TRBJ2-1; TRBD1 matches at 10 bases. CDR3 length equals 14 residues. Trimming took 7 bases from V and 2 from J; bases not matched to a gene: 1. Germline CDR1 is KGHDR and CDR2 is SFDVKD. CDR3 nucleotides: TGTGCCACCAGCGGGACAGGGGCCTACAATGAGCAGTTCTTC. Translating it yields CATSGTGAYNEQFF.

The rearrangement uses TRBV11-3 and TRBJ2-3, with TRBD1 as a possible D gene (6 bases). The CDR3 contains 14 residues. The germline V gene has CDR1 SGHNT and CDR2 YENEEA. Trimming took 5 bases from V and 6 from J, leaving 15 bases between them. This chain's CDR3 is CASSRSGASDTQYF. As DNA, the CDR3 is TGTGCCAGCAGCCGCTCAGGGGCGTCTGATACGCAGTATTTT.

The chain joins TRBV18 to TRBJ2-5, with D possibly matching TRBD2 (5 bases). The CDR3 runs 13 residues. Germline V lookup: CDR1 KGHSH, CDR2 LQKENI. V was clipped by 6 bases and J by 5 bases, with 13 bases between them. The CDR3 sequence is CASSPGLGETQYF. CDR3 bases: TGTGCCAGCTCGCCGGGGTTGGGGGAGACCCAGTACTTC.

This rearrangement joins TRBV7-9 to TRBJ2-1; D possibly corresponds to TRBD1 (5 bases). In germline, CDR1 is SEHNR, CDR2 FQNEAQ (reference sequence). V was clipped by 5 bases and J by 7 bases, with 12 bases between them. The CDR3 has 13 amino acids. CDR3 sequence reads: CASSRPPGNEQFF. The CDR3 DNA follows: TGTGCCAGCAGCCGTCCGCCAGGGAATGAGCAGTTCTTC.

In this sample, this clone turned up once. This chain connects TRBV6-1 to TRBJ2-5; 7 bases match TRBD2. Trimming cost V 3 bases and J 5 bases; bases outside gene matches: 6. Germline lookup yields CDR1 MNHNS and CDR2 SASEGT. This CDR3 spans 14 amino acids. The CDR3 DNA sequence: TGTGCCAGCAGTGAGGGGGGGGTAAGGGAGACCCAGTACTTC. Amino acids: CASSEGGVRETQYF.